This TCR beta chain is from a study of human T cells and chemical hapten exposure. Looking at the study overall: Per-sample TCR yield variation was attributed mainly to small pooled library volume differences. General study results and limits: A positive correlation with patch test score was found for PT1 expanded TCR counts.

Details on this clonotype: Antigen specificity is unknown.

The library tagged each cDNA molecule with unique molecular identifiers. MiXCR, applied by TCRdb to the RACE reads, yields one record per CDR3 protein. The sample includes some 110,000 distinct CDR3 sequences, 12% of them seen just once. The CDR3 is 17 amino acids. V was trimmed by 3 bases and J by 1 base, leaving 13 bases between them. Germline CDR1 LGHDT, CDR2 YNNKEL (reference sequence). Time point described: patch test 1, 2 weeks after DPC sensitization. This sample's treatment: therapeutic diphenylcyclopropenone sensitization with weekly scalp DPC. Each patch-test visit's blood sample preceded patch application.

The clonotype was recovered from a woman aged 45-65 years with alopecia areata. Some clones in this sample may be carry-over from other donors' samples. This sample comprised whole blood, obtained in connection with sensitization to the hapten diphenylcyclopropenone (DPC). The chain has TRBV3-1 and TRBJ1-6, with no clear D. The chain's CDR3 is CASSHIGRASYNSPLHF. As DNA, the CDR3 is TGTGCCAGCAGCCATATCGGAAGGGCTTCCTATAATTCACCCCTCCACTTT.